The present T cell receptor (beta chain) was sequenced within a study of cytomegalovirus exposure and HLA in healthy donors. The sample holds one count of this clone. Antigen unknown. Although they were nominally healthy when sampled, donors likely had unrecorded immune exposures. Findings and caveats of the study: Some TCR beta chains (roughly 150 of them) were listed as cytomegalovirus-associated. With later analysis, a missense DCLRE1C variant became linked to TCR beta V- and J-gene trimming.

In the PCR, 60 Vbeta and 13 Jbeta primers were used. Sequencing used immunoSEQ multiplex PCR; TCRdb keeps in-frame clones, though not all of them. Of around 40,000 clones detected, roughly 80% appear once; the ten largest clones hold roughly 1.5%. The sequence came from a young man in good health and CMV-seronegative. The source material was PBMCs.

The CDR3 nucleotides read TGTGCCTGGGTCCGCCATTTTACTTCTAGCAATCAGCCCCAGCATTTT. This sequence encodes CAWVRHFTSSNQPQHF. The V call is TRBV30, the J call TRBJ1-5, with D uncertain. Trimming took off 5 bases at V and 0 bases at J, with 17 bases between the two ends. The CDR3 runs to 16 residues. Per the germline V gene, CDR1 is GTSNPN and CDR2 is SVGIG (reference sequence).